Detailed here is one T cell receptor beta chain. These data belong to a study of blood T cell repertoires in COVID-19. Overall study context: Acute and convalescent COVID-19 specimens originated in the United States, Italy and Spain. T cells, B-cell-depleted T cells, or PBMCs provided the cDNA or gDNA that served as material.

In the original analysis: Amplified reference gene primers provided the basis for estimating nucleated cell counts. This table comes from immunoSEQ multiplex PCR, and its TCRdb copy is limited to in-frame clones, with some not included. V, J and clone size are taken as reported in that table, and D and trimming were inferred from the DNA itself. In the table there are about 90,000 clones, roughly four fifths of which are singletons. The clonotype was recovered from a man in his 60s with acute or convalescent COVID-19. The sequencing sample was made of peripheral blood.

CDR3 sequence reads: CSVYQGGGYTF. DNA of the CDR3: TGCAGCGTTTATCAGGGGGGTGGCTACACCTTC. The chain recombines TRBV29-1 with TRBJ1-2; 7 nucleotides line up with TRBD1. Trimming cost V 5 bases and J 7 bases; bases outside gene matches: 4. This CDR3 comprises 11 residues. CDR1 and CDR2 from the germline V gene are SQVTM and ANQGSEA.